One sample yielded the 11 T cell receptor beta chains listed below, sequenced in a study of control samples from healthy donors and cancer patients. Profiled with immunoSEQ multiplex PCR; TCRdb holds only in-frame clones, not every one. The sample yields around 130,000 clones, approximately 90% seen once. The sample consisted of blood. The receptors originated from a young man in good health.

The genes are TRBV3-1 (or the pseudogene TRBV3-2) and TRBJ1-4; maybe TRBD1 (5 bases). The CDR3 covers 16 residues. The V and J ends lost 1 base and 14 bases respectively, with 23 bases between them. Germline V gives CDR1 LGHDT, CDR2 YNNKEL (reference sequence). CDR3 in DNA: TGTGCCAGCAGCCAAGTAGGAGGGGCCCGATCCGGGAGGCTGTTTTTT. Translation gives CASSQVGGARSGRLFF.

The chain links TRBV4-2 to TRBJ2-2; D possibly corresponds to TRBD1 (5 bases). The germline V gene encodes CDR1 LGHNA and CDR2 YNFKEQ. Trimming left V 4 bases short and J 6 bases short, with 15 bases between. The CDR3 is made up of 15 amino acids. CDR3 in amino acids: CASSPMQGSPGELFF. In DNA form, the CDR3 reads TGTGCCAGCAGCCCAATGCAGGGATCCCCCGGGGAGCTGTTTTTT.

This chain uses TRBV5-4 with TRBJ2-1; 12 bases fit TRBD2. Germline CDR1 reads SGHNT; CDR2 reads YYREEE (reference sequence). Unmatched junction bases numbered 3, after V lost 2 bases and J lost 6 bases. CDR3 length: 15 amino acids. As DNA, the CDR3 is TGTGCCAGCAGCTTCCTAGCGGGGGGGCCCAATGAGCAGTTCTTC. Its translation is CASSFLAGGPNEQFF.

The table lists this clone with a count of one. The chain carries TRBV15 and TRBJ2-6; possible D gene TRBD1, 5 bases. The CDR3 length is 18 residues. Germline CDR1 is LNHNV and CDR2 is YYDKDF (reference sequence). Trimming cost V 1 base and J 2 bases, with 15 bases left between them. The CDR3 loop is CATSRGGFKGTGANVLTF. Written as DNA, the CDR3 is TGTGCCACCAGCAGAGGGGGCTTTAAAGGGACTGGGGCCAACGTCCTGACTTTC.

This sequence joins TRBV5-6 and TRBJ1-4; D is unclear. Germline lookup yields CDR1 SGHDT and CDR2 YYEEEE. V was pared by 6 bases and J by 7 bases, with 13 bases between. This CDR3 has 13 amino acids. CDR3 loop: CASTRTSIEKLFF. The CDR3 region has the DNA TGTGCCAGCACCAGGACGTCGATTGAAAAACTGTTTTTT.

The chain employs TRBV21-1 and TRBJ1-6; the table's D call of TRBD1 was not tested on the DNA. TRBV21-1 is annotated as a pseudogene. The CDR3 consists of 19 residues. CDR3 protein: CASSVKTQGISTYNSPLHF. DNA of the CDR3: TGTGCCAGCAGTGTAAAGACACAGGGGATTAGCACCTATAATTCACCCCTCCACTTT.

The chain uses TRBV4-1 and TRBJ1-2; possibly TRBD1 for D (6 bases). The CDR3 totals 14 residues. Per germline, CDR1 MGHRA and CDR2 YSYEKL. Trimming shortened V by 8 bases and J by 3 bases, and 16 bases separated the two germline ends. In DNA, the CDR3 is TGCGCCAGCGCGAGGGGGGAGGGGTACTATGGCTACACCTTC. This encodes CASARGEGYYGYTF.

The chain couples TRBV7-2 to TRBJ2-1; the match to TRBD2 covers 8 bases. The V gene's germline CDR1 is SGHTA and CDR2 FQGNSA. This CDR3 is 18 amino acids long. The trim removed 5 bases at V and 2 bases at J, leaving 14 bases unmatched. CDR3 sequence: CASSPNLIAGSPYNEQFF. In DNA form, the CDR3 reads TGTGCCAGCAGCCCTAACCTTATAGCGGGGAGCCCCTACAATGAGCAGTTCTTC. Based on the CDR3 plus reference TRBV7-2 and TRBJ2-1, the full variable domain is GAGVSQSPSNKVTEKGKDVELRCDPISGHTALYWYRQSLGQGLEFLIYFQGNSAPDKSGLPSDRFSAERTGGSVSTLTIQRTQQEDSAVYLCASSPNLIAGSPYNEQFFGPGTRLTVL.

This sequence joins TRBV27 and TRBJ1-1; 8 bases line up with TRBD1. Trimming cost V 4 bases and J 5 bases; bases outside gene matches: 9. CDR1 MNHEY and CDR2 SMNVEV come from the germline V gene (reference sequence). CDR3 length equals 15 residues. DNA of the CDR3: TGTGCCAGCAGTTCCAGGCCCCAGGGGGCTACTGAAGCTTTCTTT. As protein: CASSSRPQGATEAFF.

In DNA form, the CDR3 reads TGTGCCAGCAGCTTGGGCTCAACTAATGAAAAACTGTTTTTT. Translation: CASSLGSTNEKLFF. This chain links TRBV5-6 with TRBJ1-4; D is unclear. The germline V gene encodes CDR1 SGHDT and CDR2 YYEEEE. Trimming shortened V by 0 bases and J by 0 bases, and 3 bases separated the two germline ends. CDR3 size: 14 residues.

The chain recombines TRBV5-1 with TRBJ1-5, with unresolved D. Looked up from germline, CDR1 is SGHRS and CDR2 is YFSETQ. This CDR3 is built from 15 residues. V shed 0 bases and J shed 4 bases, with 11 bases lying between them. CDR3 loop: CASSLDPTDNQPQHF. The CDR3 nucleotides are TGCGCCAGCAGCTTGGATCCCACGGATAATCAGCCCCAGCATTTT.